The clone carrying this T cell receptor beta chain was found once. The antigen remains unidentified. The data were obtained in a study of cytomegalovirus exposure and HLA in healthy donors. The overall study: The approximately 120 validation repertoires, a later analysis reported, used the same platform as the approximately 670 first-cohort repertoires. The study, taken as a whole, reports: The study recorded 164 TCR beta chains that were cytomegalovirus-associated. A classifier reportedly called cytomegalovirus status with high sensitivity and specificity.

Profiled with immunoSEQ multiplex PCR; TCRdb holds only in-frame clones, not every one. This sample has 20,000 to 25,000 clones; 97% occur once, and the top ten carry about a tenth. CDR1 is SGHNT and CDR2 is YENEEA in the germline V gene. The junction had 14 bases not matched to a gene; V was cut back by 4 bases and J by 6 bases. The CDR3 spans 17 residues. V and J are TRBV11-3 and TRBJ2-1; 8 nucleotides match TRBD2. The specimen was PBMCs. The clonotype originates from a man aged 25 to 45 in good health and CMV-seropositive. CDR3 sequence reads: CASSSRAGAGEANEQFF. Written as DNA, the CDR3 is TGTGCCAGCAGCTCCCGTGCGGGAGCGGGAGAAGCCAATGAGCAGTTCTTC. Full variable domain (remainder filled in from reference TRBV11-3 and TRBJ2-1): EAGVVQSPRYKIIEKKQPVAFWCNPISGHNTLYWYLQNLGQGPELLIRYENEEAVDDSQLPKDRFSAERLKGVDSTLKIQPAELGDSAVYLCASSSRAGAGEANEQFFGPGTRLTVL.